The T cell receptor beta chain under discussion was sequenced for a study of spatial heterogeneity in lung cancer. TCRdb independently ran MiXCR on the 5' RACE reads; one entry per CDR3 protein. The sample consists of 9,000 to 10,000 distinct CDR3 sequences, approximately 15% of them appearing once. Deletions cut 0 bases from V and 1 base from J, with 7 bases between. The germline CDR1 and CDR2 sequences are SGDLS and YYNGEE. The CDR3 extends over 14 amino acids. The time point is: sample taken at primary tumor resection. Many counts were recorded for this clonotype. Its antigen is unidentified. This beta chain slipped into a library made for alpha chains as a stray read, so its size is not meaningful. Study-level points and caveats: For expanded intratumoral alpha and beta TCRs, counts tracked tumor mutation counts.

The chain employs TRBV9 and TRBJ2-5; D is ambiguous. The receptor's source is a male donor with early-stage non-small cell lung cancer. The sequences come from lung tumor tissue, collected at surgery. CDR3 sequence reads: CASSVGDLQETQYF. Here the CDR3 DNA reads TGTGCCAGCAGCGTAGGTGACCTCCAAGAGACCCAGTACTTC.